A selection of T cell receptor beta chains follows, all from one sample in a study of T cell responses to AZD1222 COVID-19 vaccine. TCRdb keeps only in-frame clones here, not all; method: immunoSEQ multiplex PCR. Counted here are about 130,000 clones, roughly 89% occurring once; the ten biggest clones make up 1.5% to 2%. The sequencing used peripheral blood, collected on day 0 of AZD1222 vaccination. Source of these receptors: an adult in good health. The CDR3 runs from the conserved cysteine through the conserved F or W. A D gene is named only where the DNA matches it firmly. The size entry is marked missing in some rows and otherwise reads once, few, many or a size class.

>.|TRBJ2-1|.|TRBV7-2
CASSMRTPTNEQFF
TGTGCCAGCAGCATGCGGACCCCGACCAATGAGCAGTTCTTC
>.|TRBJ1-4|once|TRBV5-1
CASSYVGHGESREKLFF
TGCGCCAGCAGCTATGTGGGGCACGGGGAATCGAGGGAAAAACTGTTTTTT
>.|TRBJ1-4|.|TRBV28
CATQGGQEKLFF
TGTGCCACCCAGGGAGGTCAGGAAAAACTGTTTTTT
>TRBD1|TRBJ1-3|.|TRBV5-1
CASSTGTGETGNTIYF
TGCGCCAGCAGCACCGGGACAGGGGAAACTGGAAACACCATATATTTT
>.|TRBJ2-7|few|TRBV28
CASYGDVSSYEQYF
TGTGCCAGCTATGGGGACGTGAGCTCCTACGAGCAGTACTTC
>.|TRBJ2-1|.|TRBV4-1
CASSQAILLRAAYNEQFF
TGCGCCAGCAGCCAAGCTATCCTGTTGAGGGCCGCCTACAATGAGCAGTTCTTC
>.|TRBJ2-5|.|TRBV25-1
CASSPRGGWQETQYF
TGTGCCAGCAGTCCTCGGGGAGGTTGGCAAGAGACCCAGTACTTC
>.|TRBJ2-2|.|TRBV6-1
CASSENIPPRELFF
TGTGCCAGCAGTGAAAACATACCACCGAGGGAGCTGTTTTTT
>.|TRBJ1-2|.|TRBV7-2
CASSFRRGEGAANYGYTF
TGTGCCAGCAGCTTCCGGAGAGGGGAAGGAGCAGCAAACTATGGCTACACCTTC
>.|TRBJ1-2|.|TRBV10-3
CAISESNIGVGYTF
TGTGCCATCAGTGAGTCGAATATTGGGGTTGGCTACACCTTC
>.|TRBJ1-1|.|TRBV7-3
CASSLTAGNTEAFF
TGTGCCAGCAGCTTAACTGCCGGGAACACTGAAGCTTTCTTT
>TRBD1|TRBJ2-3|few|TRBV11-2
CASSRWTGPDADTQYF
TGTGCCAGCAGCCGTTGGACAGGACCGGACGCGGATACGCAGTATTTT
>.|TRBJ2-1|.|TRBV6-5
CASSSQRKYNEQFF
TGTGCCAGCAGTTCGCAGCGAAAATACAATGAGCAGTTCTTC
>.|TRBJ1-5|.|TRBV10-3
CAIRRDINSNQPQHF
TGTGCCATCAGGCGGGACATAAATAGCAATCAGCCCCAGCATTTT
>TRBD1|TRBJ1-4|.|TRBV3-1/TRBV3-2
CASSQRATGGTLIKLFF
TGTGCCAGCAGCCAGAGAGCGACAGGGGGTACCTTAATAAAACTGTTTTTT
>TRBD2|TRBJ2-2|.|TRBV9
CASSVSSGGAGELFF
TGTGCCAGCAGCGTATCTAGCGGGGGGGCCGGGGAGCTGTTTTTT
>TRBD1|TRBJ2-7|.|TRBV24-1
CATSDPDRYKSKYF
TGTGCCACCAGTGACCCGGACAGGTACAAATCCAAGTACTTC
>.|TRBJ2-1|.|TRBV7-6
CASSLVPSSYNEQFF
TGTGCCAGCAGCTTAGTACCAAGCAGTTACAATGAGCAGTTCTTC
>.|TRBJ1-5|.|TRBV2
CASSVAEYRLNQPQHF
TGTGCCAGCAGTGTGGCGGAGTATCGACTTAATCAGCCCCAGCATTTT
>.|TRBJ2-2|.|TRBV10-3
CAIKRGAATGELFF
TGTGCCATCAAACGCGGGGCGGCCACCGGGGAGCTGTTTTTT
>.|TRBJ1-1|.|TRBV3-1/TRBV3-2
CASSQSVLPGAFF
TGTGCCAGCAGCCAATCGGTTCTCCCAGGGGCTTTCTTT
>.|TRBJ1-1|.|TRBV12-3/TRBV12-4
CASSQSHEAFF
TGTGCCAGCAGTCAATCTCATGAAGCTTTCTTT
>.|TRBJ1-6|few|TRBV6-5
CASRGGNSPLHF
TGTGCCAGCAGGGGGGGGAATTCACCCCTCCACTTT
>.|TRBJ1-1|.|TRBV11-3
CASSFRLVRTDPMNTEAFF
TGTGCCAGCAGCTTTAGGTTGGTTAGGACGGACCCTATGAACACTGAAGCTTTCTTT
>TRBD1|TRBJ1-5|once|TRBV5-6
CASSYGQGGQPQHF
TGTGCCAGCAGCTATGGACAGGGCGGGCAGCCCCAGCATTTT
>.|TRBJ1-3|.|TRBV29-1
CSVGDGNTIYF
TGCAGCGTTGGCGATGGAAACACCATATATTTT
>TRBD1|TRBJ2-5|.|TRBV19
CASSIVGQGAEETQYF
TGTGCCAGTAGTATAGTAGGACAGGGGGCTGAGGAGACCCAGTACTTC
>.|TRBJ2-1|.|TRBV4-1
CASSQGQETNEQFF
TGCGCCAGCAGCCAAGGACAGGAAACCAATGAGCAGTTCTTC
>.|TRBJ1-3|.|TRBV3-1/TRBV3-2
CASSQDGFLGNTIYF
TGTGCCAGCAGCCAAGACGGATTCTTAGGAAACACCATATATTTT
>TRBD2|TRBJ2-1|.|TRBV7-2
CASANIAGYNEQFF
TGTGCCAGCGCTAATATAGCGGGCTACAATGAGCAGTTCTTC
>.|TRBJ1-5|.|TRBV6-1
CASSEQAPGNQPQHF
TGTGCCAGCAGTGAACAGGCCCCAGGCAATCAGCCCCAGCATTTT
>TRBD1|TRBJ1-1|once|TRBV30
CAWRGTVRTEAFF
TGTGCCTGGAGGGGGACAGTCCGCACTGAAGCTTTCTTT
>TRBD1|TRBJ2-3|.|TRBV10-1
CASSPGQGVMDTQYF
TGCGCCAGCAGCCCGGGACAGGGTGTTATGGATACGCAGTATTTT
>.|TRBJ1-2|few|TRBV30
CAWIIRGGQASYTF
TGTGCCTGGATTATTCGGGGAGGGCAGGCGAGCTACACCTTC
>.|TRBJ1-2|.|TRBV10-3
CAISDPLRSFYGYTF
TGTGCCATCAGTGACCCCCTCCGTAGCTTCTATGGCTACACCTTC
>TRBD1|TRBJ1-3|.|TRBV9
CASSAPGQGSFPFSGNTIYF
TGTGCCAGCAGCGCCCCGGGACAGGGGTCCTTCCCTTTCTCTGGAAACACCATATATTTT
>.|TRBJ2-2|.|TRBV9
CASSVGWGTGELFF
TGTGCCAGCAGCGTGGGCTGGGGAACCGGGGAGCTGTTTTTT
>.|TRBJ2-7|.|TRBV29-1
CSVEGPLLEQYF
TGCAGCGTTGAGGGCCCACTTTTGGAGCAGTACTTC
>TRBD2|TRBJ2-5|once|TRBV5-1
CASSGTKSGTSSRETQYF
TGCGCCAGCTCCGGTACTAAAAGCGGGACTAGCTCTCGAGAGACCCAGTACTTC
>TRBD2|TRBJ2-1|.|TRBV6-6
CASTGGGLATNNEQFF
TGTGCCAGCACCGGGGGTGGACTAGCGACGAACAATGAGCAGTTCTTC
>TRBD1|TRBJ1-1|few|TRBV7-9
CASSLGTGINTEAFF
TGTGCCAGCAGCTTAGGGACAGGGATAAACACTGAAGCTTTCTTT
>.|TRBJ1-2|.|TRBV7-9
CASSLGSQGYTF
TGTGCCAGCAGTCTCGGATCTCAAGGCTACACCTTC
>.|TRBJ1-1|.|TRBV29-1
CSVHVQVNTEAFF
TGCAGCGTCCACGTACAGGTGAACACTGAAGCTTTCTTT
>.|TRBJ1-5|.|TRBV5-5
CASSSTVNQPQHF
TGTGCCAGCAGCTCCACAGTAAATCAGCCCCAGCATTTT
>.|TRBJ2-7|.|TRBV19
CASSIGTEVYEQYF
TGTGCCAGTAGTATAGGGACAGAAGTCTACGAGCAGTACTTC
>.|TRBJ1-6|.|TRBV20-1
CSARKDSPLHF
TGCAGTGCTAGAAAGGATTCACCCCTCCACTTT
>.|TRBJ1-1|.|TRBV7-9
CASSLRGASTEAFF
TGTGCCAGCAGCTTACGGGGGGCCTCCACTGAAGCTTTCTTT
>TRBD1|TRBJ1-4|.|TRBV29-1
CSRNRDSQNEKLFF
TGCAGCAGGAACCGGGACAGTCAAAATGAAAAACTGTTTTTT
>.|TRBJ2-3|.|TRBV7-3
CASSQGLYDTQYF
TGTGCCAGCAGCCAAGGGCTCTATGATACGCAGTATTTT
>.|TRBJ1-2|.|TRBV9
CASSVATANSGEHYGYTF
TGTGCCAGCAGCGTAGCTACGGCCAACTCAGGGGAGCACTATGGCTACACCTTC
>.|TRBJ1-3|.|TRBV20-1
CSARGVNTIYF
TGCAGTGCTAGGGGGGTGAACACCATATATTTT
>TRBD2|TRBJ2-3|.|TRBV5-4
CATSGGRTDTQYF
TGTGCTACCAGCGGGGGGCGCACAGATACGCAGTATTTT
>TRBD2|TRBJ2-7|.|TRBV6-5
CASSYSLEAGTYEQYF
TGTGCCAGCAGTTACTCCCTGGAAGCGGGGACCTACGAGCAGTACTTC
>.|TRBJ1-1|.|TRBV25-1
CASSDWKNTEAFF
TGTGCCAGCAGTGATTGGAAGAACACTGAAGCTTTCTTT